This T cell receptor beta chain was retrieved from a study of Ad26.COV2.S vaccination and SARS-CoV-2 variants. In the study overall: Trial arm assignment for the donor was COV1001 Ad26.COV2.S. Intramuscular Ad26.COV2.S doses were given once or twice, 56 days apart. Regarding the study as a whole: Responses of spike-specific T cells (both CD8+ and CD4+) reportedly showed substantial breadth after vaccination.

Measured with immunoSEQ multiplex PCR; TCRdb has only the in-frame clones, and not every one. Of 380,000 or so clones listed, about 83% are singletons. About this clone itself: Its antigen is unknown.

Specified treatment: approximately 18 received Ad26.COV2.S at low or high dose, single or two shots; about 5 received placebo; per-sample allocation not given. Sampling was performed 63 days after the first vaccine or placebo injection. A Boston adult aged 18-55 years was the donor. This material consisted of peripheral blood, taken in a trial of Ad26.COV2.S vaccine versus placebo. The clonotype was recovered from a person between 18 and 65 years old who received the Ad26.COV2.S COVID-19 vaccine or a placebo.

The CDR3 loop is CASSIFGGLAKNIQYF. CDR3 coding DNA: TGTGCCAGTAGTATATTTGGGGGATTGGCCAAAAACATTCAGTACTTC. The chain combines TRBV19 with TRBJ2-4; D possibly uses TRBD1 or TRBD2 (5 bases each). Trimming left V 2 bases short and J 1 base short, with 12 bases between. CDR1 is LNHDA, CDR2 SQIVND, per germline (reference sequence). The CDR3 consists of 16 residues.